Listed here are 18 T cell receptor beta chains from one sample, sequenced in a study of shared clonotypes between healthy human individuals. TCRdb's table, derived via immunoSEQ multiplex PCR, lists solely in-frame clones and lacks some. Among about 1 million clones listed, roughly 70% were seen once. Sequenced: memory CD4+ T cells sorted from blood. Subset defined: CD45RA-negative fraction. All receptors derive from a man between 18 and 29 years old in good health.

The V gene is TRBV30, the J gene TRBJ2-4, with D unclear. The CDR3 loop spans 12 amino acids. Germline V gene sequence: CDR1 GTSNPN, CDR2 SVGIG (reference sequence). Trimming took 0 bases from V and 12 from J, leaving 12 bases between them. The CDR3, as DNA: TGTGCCTGGAGTGTAGGATGGGGTCCTCAGTACTTC. Amino acids: CAWSVGWGPQYF.

The chain has TRBV7-3 and TRBJ1-6; D call uncertain. V lost 2 bases to trimming and J lost 7 bases, with 6 bases between them. In germline, CDR1 is SGHTA, CDR2 FQGTGA. The CDR3 has 13 residues. The CDR3 DNA sequence: TGTGCCAGCAGCTTATTCGAGAATTCACCCCTCCACTTT. Translated: CASSLFENSPLHF. Based on the CDR3 plus reference TRBV7-3 and TRBJ1-6, the full variable domain is GAGVSQTPSNKVTEKGKYVELRCDPISGHTALYWYRQSLGQGPEFLIYFQGTGAADDSGLPNDRFFAVRPEGSVSTLKIQRTERGDSAVYLCASSLFENSPLHFGNGTRLTVT.

The rearrangement joins TRBV10-1 to TRBJ1-4; maybe TRBD1 (5 bases). This CDR3 region has 14 residues. Trimming took 3 bases from V and 6 from J, leaving 11 bases between them. Germline values: CDR1 WNHNN, CDR2 SYGVQD (reference sequence). In nucleotides, the CDR3 is TGCGCCAGCAGTGATGGGGGTTTGGATGAAAAACTGTTTTTT. It yields the protein CASSDGGLDEKLFF.

Points on this clone: With a far larger clone one base away, a read error is the likely cause. CDR3 residues: CASSDNYGYTF. CDR3 nucleotides: TGCGCCAGCAGTGATAACTATGGCTACACCTTC. This chain links TRBV10-2 with TRBJ1-2; D is uncertain. V was shortened by 3 bases and J by 1 base, with 0 bases between the two germline ends. Germline assignment: CDR1 WSHSY and CDR2 SAAADI. This CDR3 comprises 11 residues.

A word on this clone: Additional DNA sequences in this sample encode the identical CDR3. V is TRBV5-1 and J is TRBJ2-1; the match to TRBD2 covers 8 bases. The J segment lost 2 bases and the V segment lost 2 bases, leaving 3 bases of the junction unmatched. The CDR3 length is 15 residues. The V gene's germline CDR1 is SGHRS and CDR2 YFSETQ. In nucleotides, the CDR3 is TGCGCCAGCAGCTTAGCGGGGGCCACCTACAATGAGCAGTTCTTC. Amino acids: CASSLAGATYNEQFF.

This clone was detected a few times. This chain links TRBV4-1 with TRBJ1-6; D uncertain. The germline V gene has CDR1 MGHRA and CDR2 YSYEKL. Trimming stripped 0 bases from V and 5 bases from J, with 11 bases between. This CDR3 spans 16 amino acids. The CDR3 DNA reads TGCGCCAGCAGCCAAGAGGTAGCAGCTCATAATTCACCCCTCCACTTT. Its protein is CASSQEVAAHNSPLHF.

The V call is TRBV6-1, the J call TRBJ2-7; 12 bases map to TRBD1. The CDR3 covers 14 residues. Germline assignment: CDR1 MNHNS and CDR2 SASEGT. V was pared by 6 bases and J by 5 bases, with 5 bases of the junction left unmatched. The CDR3, as DNA: TGTGCCAGCAGGGGACAGGGGGCAGGGAACGAGCAGTACTTC. It specifies CASRGQGAGNEQYF.

The rearrangement links TRBV5-6 to TRBJ2-2, with 11 nucleotides matching TRBD2. V lost 0 bases and J lost 7; bases outside the gene matches: 5. Germline V gene sequence: CDR1 SGHDT, CDR2 YYEEEE. The length of the CDR3 is 16 residues. As DNA, the CDR3 is TGTGCCAGCAGCTTGGTACTAGCGGGAGATGTCGGGGAGCTGTTTTTT. Encoded protein: CASSLVLAGDVGELFF. The full variable domain, completed using reference TRBV5-6 and TRBJ2-2, is DAGVTQSPTHLIKTRGQQVTLRCSPKSGHDTVSWYQQALGQGPQFIFQYYEEEERQRGNFPDRFSGHQFPNYSSELNVNALLLGDSALYLCASSLVLAGDVGELFFGEGSRLTVL.

The CDR3 spells CASSANVGDSTDTQYF. CDR3 in DNA: TGTGCCAGCAGTGCCAACGTGGGGGACAGCACAGATACGCAGTATTTT. J is TRBJ2-3 and V is TRBV2; D may correspond to TRBD1 or TRBD2 (5 bases each). V lost 4 bases and J lost 0, with 14 bases in between. Germline V gene lookup returns CDR1 SNHLY and CDR2 FYNNEI. This CDR3 spans 16 amino acids.

This chain uses TRBV7-9 with TRBJ2-1; 10 bases align to TRBD2. The CDR3 is 16 residues long. V was clipped by 4 bases and J by 6 bases; unmatched bases: 9. The V gene's germline CDR1 is SEHNR and CDR2 FQNEAQ (reference sequence). CDR3: CASSSPGGTSVNEQFF. Here the CDR3 DNA reads TGTGCCAGCAGCTCTCCCGGAGGGACTAGCGTCAATGAGCAGTTCTTC.

V is TRBV10-3 and J is TRBJ2-7; D tentatively reads TRBD1 or TRBD2 (5 bases each). Per the germline V gene, CDR1 is ENHRY and CDR2 is SYGVKD. V shed 8 bases and J shed 5 bases, with 13 bases lying between them. The CDR3 spans 12 residues. CDR3 coding DNA: TGTGCCATCCGGGACCCATCGGACGAGCAGTACTTC. Translating it yields CAIRDPSDEQYF.

With respect to this clone: The same CDR3 is also encoded by other DNA sequences in this sample. The chain links TRBV6-5 to TRBJ2-2; D may be TRBD1 (6 bases). Trimming left V 5 bases short and J 0 bases short, with 7 bases between. CDR1 and CDR2 from the germline V gene are MNHEY and SVGAGI. CDR3 length: 14 residues. This CDR3 is CASSRDTNTGELFF. The CDR3, as DNA: TGTGCCAGCAGTAGGGACACGAACACCGGGGAGCTGTTTTTT.

This chain joins TRBV7-3 and TRBJ1-6, with 7 bases aligning to TRBD1. Germline loops: CDR1 SGHTA, CDR2 FQGTGA. V lost 2 bases, J lost 8 bases, and 12 bases stayed unmatched. The CDR3 covers 17 residues. In DNA form, the CDR3 reads TGTGCCAGCAGCTTAGCTCTTTTAGGGACAGTGTATTCACCCCTCCACTTT. Translating gives CASSLALLGTVYSPLHF.

This clone was seen a handful of times. In the same sample, other DNA sequences code for this CDR3. The chain couples TRBV25-1 to TRBJ2-1; the D gene is possibly TRBD1 (6 bases). The CDR3 runs to 15 residues. Germline V gene lookup returns CDR1 MGHDK and CDR2 SYGVNS. V lost 0 bases and J lost 0, with 6 bases in between. CDR3 bases: TGTGCCAGCAGTGAATACAGGGGCTCCTACAATGAGCAGTTCTTC. This translates into CASSEYRGSYNEQFF.

The chain recombines TRBV5-1 with TRBJ2-4, with TRBD2 matching 14 bases. J gave up 5 bases and V 0 bases, and 4 bases lay outside the gene matches. Looked up from germline, CDR1 is SGHRS and CDR2 is YFSETQ. There are 17 residues in the CDR3. CDR3 bases: TGCGCCAGCAGCTTGGGACTAGCGGGAGGGCCCCAAAACATTCAGTACTTC. This sequence encodes CASSLGLAGGPQNIQYF.

This chain uses TRBV7-9 with TRBJ2-2, with 7 bases identical to TRBD1. The CDR3 runs 15 residues. Germline V lookup: CDR1 SEHNR, CDR2 FQNEAQ (reference sequence). V gave up 4 bases and J gave up 7 bases; unmatched junction bases: 9. The CDR3 DNA reads TGTGCCAGCAGCTCGAGGACAGGATCCGACGGGGAGCTGTTTTTT. As protein: CASSSRTGSDGELFF.

The V gene is TRBV2, the J gene TRBJ2-2; 11 bases align to TRBD2. From germline, CDR1 is SNHLY and CDR2 FYNNEI. V gave up 8 bases and J gave up 6 bases; unmatched junction bases: 8. The CDR3 sequence is 15 residues long. The DNA of the CDR3 is TGTGCCAGCGGTTGGGGACTAGCGGACGCCGGGGAGCTGTTTTTT. It specifies CASGWGLADAGELFF.

This clone came up many times. Other nucleotide sequences from this sample produce the same CDR3. This chain joins TRBV25-1 and TRBJ1-1; D gene unclear. The germline gives CDR1 MGHDK, CDR2 SYGVNS. This CDR3 region has 13 residues. The V gene lost 3 bases and the J gene lost 1 base, with 6 bases spanning the gap. The CDR3 spells CASSEGPNTEAFF. The CDR3 DNA follows: TGTGCCAGCAGTGAGGGCCCGAACACTGAAGCTTTCTTT.